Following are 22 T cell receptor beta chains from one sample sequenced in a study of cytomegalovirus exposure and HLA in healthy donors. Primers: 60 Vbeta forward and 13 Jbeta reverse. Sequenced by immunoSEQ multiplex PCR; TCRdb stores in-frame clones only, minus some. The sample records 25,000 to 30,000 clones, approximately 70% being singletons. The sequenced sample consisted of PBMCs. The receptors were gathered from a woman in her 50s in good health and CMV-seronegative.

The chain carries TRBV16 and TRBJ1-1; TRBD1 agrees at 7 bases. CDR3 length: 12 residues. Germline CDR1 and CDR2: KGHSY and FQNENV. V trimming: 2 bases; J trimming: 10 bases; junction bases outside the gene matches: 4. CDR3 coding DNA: TGTGCCAGCAGCCAACCCGACAGGGTAGCTTTCTTT. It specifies CASSQPDRVAFF. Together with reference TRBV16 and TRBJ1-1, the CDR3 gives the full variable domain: GEEVAQTPKHLVRGEGQKAKLYCAPIKGHSYVFWYQQVLKNEFKFLISFQNENVFDETGMPKERFSAKCLPNSPCSLEIQATKLEDSAVYFCASSQPDRVAFFGQGTRLTVV.

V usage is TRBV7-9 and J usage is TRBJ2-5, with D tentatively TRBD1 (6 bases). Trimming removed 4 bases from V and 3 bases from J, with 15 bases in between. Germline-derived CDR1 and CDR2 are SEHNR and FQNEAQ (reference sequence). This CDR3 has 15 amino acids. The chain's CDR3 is CASSYTGFGEETQYF. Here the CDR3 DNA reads TGTGCCAGCAGCTACACAGGGTTTGGGGAAGAGACCCAGTACTTC.

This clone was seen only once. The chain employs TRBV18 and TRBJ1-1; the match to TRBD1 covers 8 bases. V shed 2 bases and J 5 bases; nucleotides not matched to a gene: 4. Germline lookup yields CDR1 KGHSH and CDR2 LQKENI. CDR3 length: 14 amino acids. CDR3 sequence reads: CASSPTQGATEAFF. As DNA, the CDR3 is TGTGCCAGCTCACCAACCCAGGGGGCAACTGAAGCTTTCTTT.

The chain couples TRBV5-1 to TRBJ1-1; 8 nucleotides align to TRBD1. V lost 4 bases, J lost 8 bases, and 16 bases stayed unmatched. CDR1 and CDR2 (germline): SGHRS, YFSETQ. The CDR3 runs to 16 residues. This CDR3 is CASSTDRVAVGSEAFF. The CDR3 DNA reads TGCGCCAGCAGCACGGACAGGGTGGCGGTGGGATCGGAAGCTTTCTTT.

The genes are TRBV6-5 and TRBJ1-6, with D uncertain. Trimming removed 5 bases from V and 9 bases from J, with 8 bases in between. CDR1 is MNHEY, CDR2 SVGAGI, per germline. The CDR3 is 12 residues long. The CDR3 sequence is CASSGPSSPLHF. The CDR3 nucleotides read TGTGCCAGCAGTGGCCCCTCTTCACCCCTCCACTTT.

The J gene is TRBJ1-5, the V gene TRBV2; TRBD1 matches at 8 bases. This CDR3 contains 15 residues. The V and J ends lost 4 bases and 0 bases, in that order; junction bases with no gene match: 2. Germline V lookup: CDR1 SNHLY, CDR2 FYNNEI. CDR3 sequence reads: CASSAGTGSNQPQHF. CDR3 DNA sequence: TGTGCCAGCAGTGCTGGGACAGGTAGCAATCAGCCCCAGCATTTT.

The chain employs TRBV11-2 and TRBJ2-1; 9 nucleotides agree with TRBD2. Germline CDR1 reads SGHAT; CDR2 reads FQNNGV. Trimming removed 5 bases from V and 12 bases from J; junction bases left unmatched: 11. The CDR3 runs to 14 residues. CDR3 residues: CASSPGLADAGQFF. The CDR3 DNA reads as TGTGCCAGCAGCCCGGGACTAGCAGACGCGGGGCAGTTCTTC.

The DNA for the CDR3 is TGTGCCAGCAGTTACTCCCTTGGAGCGGAAGAGACCCAGTACTTC. This encodes CASSYSLGAEETQYF. This chain links TRBV6-6 with TRBJ2-5; tentatively, D is TRBD2 (5 bases). The CDR3 runs 15 residues. Trimming pared 0 bases from V and 3 bases from J, leaving 11 bases between. In germline, CDR1 is MNHNY, CDR2 SVGAGI (reference sequence).

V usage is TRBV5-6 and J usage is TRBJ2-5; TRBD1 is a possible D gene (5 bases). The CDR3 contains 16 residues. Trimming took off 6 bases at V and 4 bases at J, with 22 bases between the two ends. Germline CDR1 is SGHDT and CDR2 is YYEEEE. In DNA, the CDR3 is TGTGCCAGCACCCCTCCCGGCAGGGCTCGTCTAGAGACCCAGTACTTC. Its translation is CASTPPGRARLETQYF.

The CDR3 bases are TGTGCCAGCAGCTTCAAAACTAGCGGGAGTGTAGGCGAGCAGTACTTC. This gives the protein CASSFKTSGSVGEQYF. The rearrangement uses TRBV5-4 and TRBJ2-7; 11 nucleotides align to TRBD2. V lost 2 bases and J lost 6; bases outside the gene matches: 10. Germline values: CDR1 SGHNT, CDR2 YYREEE (reference sequence). The CDR3 is 16 residues long.

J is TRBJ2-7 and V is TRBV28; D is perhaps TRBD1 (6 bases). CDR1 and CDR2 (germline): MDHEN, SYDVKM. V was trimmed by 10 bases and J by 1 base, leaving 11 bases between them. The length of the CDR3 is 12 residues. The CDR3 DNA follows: TGTGCCATACAGGACAGTTCCTACGAGCAGTACTTC. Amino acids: CAIQDSSYEQYF. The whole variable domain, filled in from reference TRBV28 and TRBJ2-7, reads DVKVTQSSRYLVKRTGEKVFLECVQDMDHENMFWYRQDPGLGLRLIYFSYDVKMKEKGDIPEGYSVSREKKERFSLILESASTNQTSMYLCAIQDSSYEQYFGPGTRLTVT.

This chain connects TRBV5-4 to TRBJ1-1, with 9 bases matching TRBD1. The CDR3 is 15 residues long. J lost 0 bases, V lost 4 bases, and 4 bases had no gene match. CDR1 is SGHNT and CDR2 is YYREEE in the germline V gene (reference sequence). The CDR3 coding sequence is TGTGCCAGCAGCAACGGACAGGGGCTGAACACTGAAGCTTTCTTT. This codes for CASSNGQGLNTEAFF.

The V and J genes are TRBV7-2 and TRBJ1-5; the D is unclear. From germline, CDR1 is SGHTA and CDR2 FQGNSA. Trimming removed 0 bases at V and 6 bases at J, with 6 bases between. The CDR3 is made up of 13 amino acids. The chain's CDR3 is CASSLAQLQPQHF. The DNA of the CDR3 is TGTGCCAGCAGCTTAGCGCAACTTCAGCCCCAGCATTTT.

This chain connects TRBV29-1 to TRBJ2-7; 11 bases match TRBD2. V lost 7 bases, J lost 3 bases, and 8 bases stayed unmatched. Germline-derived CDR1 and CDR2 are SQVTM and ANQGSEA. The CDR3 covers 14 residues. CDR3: CSALAGGQRYEQYF. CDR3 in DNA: TGCAGCGCTTTAGCGGGAGGGCAGCGCTACGAGCAGTACTTC.

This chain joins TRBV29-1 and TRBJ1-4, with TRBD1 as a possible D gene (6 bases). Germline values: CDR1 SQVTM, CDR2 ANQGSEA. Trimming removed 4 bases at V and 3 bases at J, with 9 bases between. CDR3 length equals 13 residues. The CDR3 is CSVGDTPNEKLFF. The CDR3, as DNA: TGCAGCGTTGGGGACACACCTAATGAAAAACTGTTTTTT.

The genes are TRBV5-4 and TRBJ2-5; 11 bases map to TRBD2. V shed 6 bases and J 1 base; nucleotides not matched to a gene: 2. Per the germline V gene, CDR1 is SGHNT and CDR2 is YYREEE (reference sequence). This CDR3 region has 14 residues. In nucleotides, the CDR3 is TGTGCCAGCACCCTAGCGGGGGGCCAAGAGACCCAGTACTTC. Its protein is CASTLAGGQETQYF.

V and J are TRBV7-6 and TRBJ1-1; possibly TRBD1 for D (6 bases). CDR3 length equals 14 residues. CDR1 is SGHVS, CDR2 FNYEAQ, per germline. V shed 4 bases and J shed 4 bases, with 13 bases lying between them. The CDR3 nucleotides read TGTGCCAGCAGCTCGGGTGTAGGGGGCACTGAAGCTTTCTTT. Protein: CASSSGVGGTEAFF.

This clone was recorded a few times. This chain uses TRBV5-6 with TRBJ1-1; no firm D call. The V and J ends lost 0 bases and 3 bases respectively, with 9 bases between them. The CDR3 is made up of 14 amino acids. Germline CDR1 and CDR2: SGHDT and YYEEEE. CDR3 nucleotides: TGTGCCAGCAGCTTGGCAGGTGGATACACTGAAGCTTTCTTT. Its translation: CASSLAGGYTEAFF.

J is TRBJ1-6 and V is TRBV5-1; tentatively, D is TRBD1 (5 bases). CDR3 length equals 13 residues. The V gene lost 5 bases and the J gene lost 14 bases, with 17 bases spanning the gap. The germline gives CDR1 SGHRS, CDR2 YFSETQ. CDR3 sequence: CASSPQGIGALHF. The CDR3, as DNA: TGCGCCAGCAGTCCTCAGGGAATCGGAGCCCTCCACTTT. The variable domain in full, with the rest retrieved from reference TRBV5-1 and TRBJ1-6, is KAGVTQTPRYLIKTRGQQVTLSCSPISGHRSVSWYQQTPGQGLQFLFEYFSETQRNKGNFPGRFSGRQFSNSRSEMNVSTLELGDSALYLCASSPQGIGALHFGNGTRLTVT.

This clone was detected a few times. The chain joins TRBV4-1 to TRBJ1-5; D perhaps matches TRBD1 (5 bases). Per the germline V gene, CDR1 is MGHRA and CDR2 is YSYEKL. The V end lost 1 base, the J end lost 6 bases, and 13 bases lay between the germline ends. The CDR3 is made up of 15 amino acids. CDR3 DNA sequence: TGCGCCAGCAGCCAAGTGTTAGGGGTTAGTCAGCCCCAGCATTTT. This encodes CASSQVLGVSQPQHF.

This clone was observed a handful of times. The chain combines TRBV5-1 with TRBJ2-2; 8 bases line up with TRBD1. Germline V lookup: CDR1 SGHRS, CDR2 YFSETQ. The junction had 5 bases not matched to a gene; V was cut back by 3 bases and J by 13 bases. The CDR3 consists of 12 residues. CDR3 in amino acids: CASSWAGTGLFF. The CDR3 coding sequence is TGCGCCAGCAGCTGGGCCGGGACAGGGCTGTTTTTT.

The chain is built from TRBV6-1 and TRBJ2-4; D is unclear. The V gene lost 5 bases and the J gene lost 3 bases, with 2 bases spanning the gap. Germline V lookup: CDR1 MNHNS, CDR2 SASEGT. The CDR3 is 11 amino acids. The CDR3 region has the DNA TGTGCCAGCAGTCTCAAAAACATTCAGTACTTC. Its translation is CASSLKNIQYF.